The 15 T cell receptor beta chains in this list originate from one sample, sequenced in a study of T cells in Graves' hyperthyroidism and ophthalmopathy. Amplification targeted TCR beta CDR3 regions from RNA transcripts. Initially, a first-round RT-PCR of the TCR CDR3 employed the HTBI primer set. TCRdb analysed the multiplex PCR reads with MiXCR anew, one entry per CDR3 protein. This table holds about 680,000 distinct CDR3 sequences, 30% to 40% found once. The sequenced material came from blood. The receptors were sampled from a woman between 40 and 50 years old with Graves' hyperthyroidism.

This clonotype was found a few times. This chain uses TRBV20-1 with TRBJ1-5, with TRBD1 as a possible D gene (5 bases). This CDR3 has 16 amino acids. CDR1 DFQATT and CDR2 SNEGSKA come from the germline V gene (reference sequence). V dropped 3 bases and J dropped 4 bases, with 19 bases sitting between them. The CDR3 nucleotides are TGCAGTGCTAGCGGGTGGGGGGGGTCCAAAAATCAGCCCCAGCATTTT. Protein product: CSASGWGGSKNQPQHF.

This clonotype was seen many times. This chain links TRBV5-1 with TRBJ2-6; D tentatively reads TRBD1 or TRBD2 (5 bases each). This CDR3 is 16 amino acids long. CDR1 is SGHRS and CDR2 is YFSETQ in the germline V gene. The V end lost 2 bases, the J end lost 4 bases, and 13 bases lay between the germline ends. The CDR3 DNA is TGCGCCAGCAGCTTAACCCCAGGGACCGGGGCCAACGTCCTGACTTTC. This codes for CASSLTPGTGANVLTF.

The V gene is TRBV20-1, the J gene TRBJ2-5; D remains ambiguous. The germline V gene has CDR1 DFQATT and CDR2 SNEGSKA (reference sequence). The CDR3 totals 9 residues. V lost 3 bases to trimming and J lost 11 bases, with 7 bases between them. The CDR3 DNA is TGCAGTGCTAGCACCGGGCAGTACTTC. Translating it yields CSASTGQYF.

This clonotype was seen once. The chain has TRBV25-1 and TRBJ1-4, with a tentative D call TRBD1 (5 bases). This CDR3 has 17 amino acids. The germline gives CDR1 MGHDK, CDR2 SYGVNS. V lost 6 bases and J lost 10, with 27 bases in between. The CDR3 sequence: CASSQALGGTGEGKLFF. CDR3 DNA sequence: TGTGCCAGCAGCCAAGCCCTTGGGGGGACGGGAGAAGGAAAACTGTTTTTT.

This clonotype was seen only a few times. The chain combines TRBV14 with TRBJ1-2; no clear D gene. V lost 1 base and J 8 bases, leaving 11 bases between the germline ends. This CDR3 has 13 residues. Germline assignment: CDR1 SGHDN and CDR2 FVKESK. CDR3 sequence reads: CASSQVGYLGYTF. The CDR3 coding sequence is TGTGCCAGCAGCCAAGTGGGGTATCTCGGCTACACCTTC.

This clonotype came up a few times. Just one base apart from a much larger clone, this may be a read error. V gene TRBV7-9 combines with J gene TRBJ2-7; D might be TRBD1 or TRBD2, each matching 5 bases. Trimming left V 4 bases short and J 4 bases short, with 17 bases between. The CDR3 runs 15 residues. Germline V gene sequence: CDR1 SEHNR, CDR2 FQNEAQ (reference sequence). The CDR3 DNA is TGTGCCAGCAGCTCCAACGGGGCTCAGGAGTACGAGCAGTACTTC. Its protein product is CASSSNGAQEYEQYF. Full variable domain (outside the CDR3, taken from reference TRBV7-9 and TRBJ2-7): DTGVSQNPRHKITKRGQNVTFRCDPISEHNRLYWYRQTLGQGPEFLTYFQNEAQLEKSRLLSDRFSAERPKGSFSTLEIQRTEQGDSAMYLCASSSNGAQEYEQYFGPGTRLTVT.

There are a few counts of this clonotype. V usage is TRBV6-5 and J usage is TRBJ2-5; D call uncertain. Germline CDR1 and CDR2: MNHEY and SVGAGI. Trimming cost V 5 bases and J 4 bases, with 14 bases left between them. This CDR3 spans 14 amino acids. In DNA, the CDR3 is TGTGCCAGCAGTCGTGGGGAAGAGGCAGAGACCCAGTACTTC. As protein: CASSRGEEAETQYF.

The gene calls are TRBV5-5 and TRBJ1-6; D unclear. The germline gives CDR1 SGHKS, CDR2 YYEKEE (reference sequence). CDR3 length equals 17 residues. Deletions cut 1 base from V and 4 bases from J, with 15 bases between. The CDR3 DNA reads TGTGCCAGCAGCTTGTGGTTCCCGATTCAATATAATTCACCCCTCCACTTT. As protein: CASSLWFPIQYNSPLHF.

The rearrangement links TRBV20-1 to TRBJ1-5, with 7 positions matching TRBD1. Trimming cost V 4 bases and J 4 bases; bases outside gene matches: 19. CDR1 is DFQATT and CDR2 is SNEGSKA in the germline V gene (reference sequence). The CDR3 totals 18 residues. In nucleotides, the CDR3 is TGCAGTGCTACAACCCCAGACAGGGATTACAAGAATAATCAGCCCCAGCATTTT. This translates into CSATTPDRDYKNNQPQHF.

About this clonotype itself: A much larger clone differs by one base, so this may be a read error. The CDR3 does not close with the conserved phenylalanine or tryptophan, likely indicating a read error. For the CDR3, the DNA is TGTGCCATCAGTGAGTCGAGGGCAGGCTATGGCTACACCTCC. This encodes CAISESRAGYGYTS. The chain couples TRBV10-3 to TRBJ1-2; D uncertain. Trimming shortened V by 0 bases and J by 4 bases, and 9 bases separated the two germline ends. CDR3 length: 14 residues. Germline-derived CDR1 and CDR2 are ENHRY and SYGVKD.

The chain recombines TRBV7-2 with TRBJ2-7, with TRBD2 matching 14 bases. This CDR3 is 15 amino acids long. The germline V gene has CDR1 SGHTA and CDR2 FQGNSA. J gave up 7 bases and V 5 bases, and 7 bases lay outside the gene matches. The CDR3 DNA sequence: TGTGCCAGCAGCCCGACTAGCGGGGGGGCCCGGGAGCAGTACTTC. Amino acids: CASSPTSGGAREQYF.

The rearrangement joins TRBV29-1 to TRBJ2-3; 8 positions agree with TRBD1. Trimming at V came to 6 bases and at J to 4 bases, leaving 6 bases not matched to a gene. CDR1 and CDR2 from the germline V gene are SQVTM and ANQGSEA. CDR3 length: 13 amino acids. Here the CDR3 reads CSVDGQGPDTQYF. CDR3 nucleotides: TGCAGCGTCGATGGACAGGGCCCAGATACGCAGTATTTT.

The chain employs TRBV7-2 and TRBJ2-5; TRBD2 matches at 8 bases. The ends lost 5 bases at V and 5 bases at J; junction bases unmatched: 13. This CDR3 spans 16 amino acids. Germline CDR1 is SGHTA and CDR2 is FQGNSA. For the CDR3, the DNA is TGTGCCAGCAGCCCCCTTCCGGCGGGGGGTTTGGAGACCCAGTACTTC. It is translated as CASSPLPAGGLETQYF.

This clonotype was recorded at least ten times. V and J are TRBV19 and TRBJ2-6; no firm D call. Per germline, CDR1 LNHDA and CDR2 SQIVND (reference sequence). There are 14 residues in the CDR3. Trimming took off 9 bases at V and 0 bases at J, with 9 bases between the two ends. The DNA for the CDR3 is TGTGCCAGCGAGGCCCGCTCTGGGGCCAACGTCCTGACTTTC. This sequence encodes CASEARSGANVLTF.

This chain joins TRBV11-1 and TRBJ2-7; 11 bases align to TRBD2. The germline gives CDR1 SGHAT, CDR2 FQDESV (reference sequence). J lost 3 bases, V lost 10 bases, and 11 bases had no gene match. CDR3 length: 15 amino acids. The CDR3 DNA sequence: TGTGCCACCCCTCAACTAGCGGGAGTCGTCTACGAGCAGTACTTC. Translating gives CATPQLAGVVYEQYF.